This T cell receptor beta chain was recorded in a study of immune evolution from preneoplasia to lung adenocarcinoma (dated by TCRdb to the early 2020s). About the full investigation: HLA loss of heterozygosity was seen in about 7.6%, 15% and 36% of AIS, MIA and ADC lesions, and in no AAH lesions. The study used immune gene expression, TCR sequencing and multiplex immunofluorescence to profile the immune contexture of lung adenocarcinoma precursors and invasive adenocarcinoma. Resected precursor lesions (AAH, AIS, MIA) and invasive adenocarcinomas were compared with paired morphologically normal lung tissue. The sample size depended on which specimens were available, not on a prior power calculation. The immune data were combined with whole exome sequencing and methylation data from the same cohort of nodules. The overall cohort was made up of over 40 patients with pulmonary nodules who had surgical resection. A total of approximately 56 patients contributed TCR sequencing data. The study reported that more than 85 samples were used for TCR sequencing. POLYSOLVER was used to infer class I HLA alleles from exome data, and LOHHLA was used to detect allele-specific HLA loss.

The patients had resection in Japan or China between the mid-2010s and the late 2010s. Histologic diagnosis of each case was confirmed independently by two lung cancer pathologists on H&E slides. Premalignant or tumor cells were enriched for nucleic acid extraction by macro-dissection performed after pathologic assessment. FFPE tissue was used for DNA isolation with the AllPrep DNA/RNA FFPE Kit. This clone was detected only a few times. This receptor's antigen is unknown. Base qualities were left out, and no much larger clone turns up one base away. TCR beta CDR3 regions were sequenced from DNA using the immunoSEQ hsTCRbeta Kit. Turning to the authors' computational methods: TCR sequencing data were analysed with the ImmunoSEQ Analyzer. T cell clonality was calculated on productive rearrangements as 1 minus Pielou's evenness. The inverse Simpson index, applied to productive templates, was used to measure T cell diversity. T cell density was defined as TCR beta template counts normalized to usable DNA, with usable DNA estimated by amplifying and sequencing housekeeping genes. Two-sided Kruskal-Wallis tests were used to compare TCR metrics across histologic stages. Drawn from immuneACCESS, this table holds only the in-frame rearrangements with V and J called that TCRdb kept. Clones are partly lost; checked studies trace under half to an unresolved V gene and leave the rest unexplained. V and J calls and clone size are copied from that table; D and trimming were computed from the DNA. The sample table contains roughly 5,300 clones; only one count was recorded for about three quarters of them. The ten most abundant clones make up approximately 7.5% of the sample.

What the authors observed across the whole study: Normal lung showed the highest clonality, whereas later-stage lesions appeared to have higher T cell density and diversity but lower clonality. The findings were based on association rather than direct causation, and larger cohorts with long-term follow-up and longitudinal biopsies were deemed needed. Because every patient came from Japan and China, how well the results apply to Western populations was uncertain. The highest T cell clonality was observed in KRAS-mutant nodules compared with EGFR-mutant or double wild-type lesions. The highest top T cell clone frequencies were observed in normal lung, and a progressive decrease in top T cell clone frequencies appeared to occur from AAH through AIS, MIA and invasive adenocarcinoma.

The germline V gene supplies CDR1 SGHTA and CDR2 FQGTGA. Including the terminal cysteine and phenylalanine, the CDR3 comprises 13 residues. Just the 39-base CDR3 DNA is kept, in frame starting at base 1. V was cut back by 5 bases and J by 1 base, leaving a gap of 8 bases between them. This chain is built from TRBV7-3 and TRBJ1-1; there is no confident call for the D gene. Input material: FFPE lung adenocarcinoma in situ tissue. What the cell subset or site label conveys for this sample: preinvasive adenocarcinoma in situ (AIS). The origin of this receptor is a person between 60 and 79 years old with lung adenocarcinoma. The DNA reads as follows: TGTGCCAGCAGCCCGGGCCCGAACACTGAAGCTTTCTTT. It is translated as CASSPGPNTEAFF.